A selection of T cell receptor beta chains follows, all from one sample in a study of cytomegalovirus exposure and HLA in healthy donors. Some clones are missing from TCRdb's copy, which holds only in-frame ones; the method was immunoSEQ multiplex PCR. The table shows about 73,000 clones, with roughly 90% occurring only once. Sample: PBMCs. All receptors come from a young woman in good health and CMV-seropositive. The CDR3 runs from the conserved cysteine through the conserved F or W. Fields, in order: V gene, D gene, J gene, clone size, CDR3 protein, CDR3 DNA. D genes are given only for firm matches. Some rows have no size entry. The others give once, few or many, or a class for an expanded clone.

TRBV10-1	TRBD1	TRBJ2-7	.	CAAQYRGSPYEQYF	TGCGCCGCCCAGTACAGGGGTTCCCCCTACGAGCAGTACTTC
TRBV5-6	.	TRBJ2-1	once	CASSPGGWGNSYNEQFF	TGTGCCAGCAGCCCCGGGGGTTGGGGGAATTCCTACAATGAGCAGTTCTTC
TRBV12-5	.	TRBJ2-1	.	CASGRGAGEQFF	TGTGCTAGTGGCCGGGGGGCCGGTGAGCAGTTCTTC
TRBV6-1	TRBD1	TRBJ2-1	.	CASSGGTGGYNEQFF	TGTGCCAGCAGTGGGGGGACAGGGGGATACAATGAGCAGTTCTTC
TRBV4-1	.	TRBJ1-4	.	CASSLTSNEKLFF	TGCGCCAGCAGCCTCACATCTAATGAAAAACTGTTTTTT
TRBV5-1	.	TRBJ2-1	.	CASSTGQSYNEQFF	TGCGCCAGCAGCACCGGACAGTCCTACAATGAGCAGTTCTTC
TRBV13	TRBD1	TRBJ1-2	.	CASSLGGQGQHGYTF	TGTGCCAGCAGCTTAGGGGGACAGGGCCAGCATGGCTACACCTTC
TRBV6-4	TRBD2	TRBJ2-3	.	CASSDRGESTDTQYF	TGTGCCAGCAGTGACCGGGGGGAGAGCACAGATACGCAGTATTTT
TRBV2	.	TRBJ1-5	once	CASTTGLDQPQHF	TGTGCCAGCACTACAGGGCTCGATCAGCCCCAGCATTTT
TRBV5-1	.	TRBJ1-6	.	CASSLSTVNSPLHF	TGCGCCAGCAGCTTGTCTACGGTGAATTCACCCCTCCACTTT
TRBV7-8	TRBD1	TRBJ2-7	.	CASSLDRGNYEQYF	TGTGCCAGCAGCTTAGACAGGGGGAACTACGAGCAGTACTTC
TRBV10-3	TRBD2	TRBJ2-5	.	CAISDPGLAAIRYQETQYF	TGTGCCATCAGTGACCCGGGACTAGCGGCAATTAGGTACCAAGAGACCCAGTACTTC
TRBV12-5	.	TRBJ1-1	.	CASGLGTLTDSPEAFF	TGTGCTAGTGGTTTGGGGACCCTAACGGACAGCCCCGAAGCTTTCTTT
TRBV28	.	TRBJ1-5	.	CASSLLRAAQPQHF	TGTGCCAGCAGTTTGCTCAGGGCCGCTCAGCCCCAGCATTTT